This TCR beta chain was sequenced during a study of long-term antiretroviral therapy in people with HIV. A note on this clone: Antigen specificity is unknown.

The run of the v3.0 immunoSEQ assay was at survey level. Libraries were prepared by immunoSEQ multiplex PCR; TCRdb keeps only in-frame clonotypes and omits some of them. Of roughly 23,000 clones listed, roughly 82% are singletons. V was clipped by 2 bases and J by 5 bases, with 9 bases between them. Germline assignment: CDR1 SNHLY and CDR2 FYNNEI. This CDR3 comprises 14 residues. Overall study findings and caveats: Collection of the blood, which took place between the mid-2000s and the late 2010s, possibly occurred under older ART regimens. It was not possible to obtain data on ART adherence, viral resistance or therapy changes. Clonotypes expanded prior to ART showed repertoire dominance at all sampled time points.

The chain recombines TRBV2 with TRBJ1-4; D is ambiguous. The sample consisted of unsorted PBMCs, taken 0.1 years before starting antiretroviral therapy. The sequence was collected from a man aged 18 to 29 with HIV. The CDR3 spells CASSEWLANEKLFF. CDR3 in DNA: TGTGCCAGCAGTGAATGGTTGGCAAATGAAAAACTGTTTTTT.